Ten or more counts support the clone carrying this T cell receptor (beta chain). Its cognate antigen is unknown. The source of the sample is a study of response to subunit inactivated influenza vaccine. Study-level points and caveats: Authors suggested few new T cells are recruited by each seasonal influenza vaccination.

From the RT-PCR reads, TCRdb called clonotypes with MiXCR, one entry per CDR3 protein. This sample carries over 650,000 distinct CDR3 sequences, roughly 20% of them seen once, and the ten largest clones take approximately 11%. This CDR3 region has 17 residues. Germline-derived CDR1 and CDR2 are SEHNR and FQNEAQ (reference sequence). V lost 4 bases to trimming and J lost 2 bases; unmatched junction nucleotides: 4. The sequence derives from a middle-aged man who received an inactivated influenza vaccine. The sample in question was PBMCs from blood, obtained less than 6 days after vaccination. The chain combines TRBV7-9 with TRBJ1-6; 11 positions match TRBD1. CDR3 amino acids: CASSSGQGGAYNSPLHF. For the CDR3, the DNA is TGTGCCAGCAGCTCGGGACAGGGGGGTGCCTATAATTCACCCCTCCACTTT.